This T cell receptor (beta chain) was sequenced during a study of metastatic and nonmetastatic thyroid tumors. General study findings and limits: Reports indicated that malignant thyroid tumors showed significantly higher TCR beta diversity than benign nodules did, in blood and tumor.

None of the patients had undergone any treatment ahead of thyroid surgery. This clone has more than one count but fewer than ten. The antigen is not known. TCRdb reprocessed the PCR reads via MiXCR. The sample lists roughly 34,000 clones; 35% were seen once. The germline gives CDR1 MDHEN, CDR2 SYDVKM. This CDR3 region has 13 residues. The germline V and J ends were trimmed by 6 bases and 0 bases, with 8 bases remaining between them. V gene TRBV28 combines with J gene TRBJ1-2; D ambiguous. This clonotype was obtained from a female donor with papillary thyroid cancer or a benign thyroid nodule (not recorded which). Some clones in this sample may be carry-over from other donors' samples. Sequenced: tumor tissue. The chain's CDR3 is CASRDGTNYGYTF. The DNA of the CDR3 is TGTGCCAGCAGGGACGGAACTAACTATGGCTACACCTTC.